These 23 T cell receptor beta chains share one sample of origin, sequenced in a study of OX40 agonist ivuxolimab in advanced cancers. The protocol was immunoSEQ multiplex PCR, while the TCRdb copy is restricted to in-frame clones and leaves out a portion. The sample shows around 45,000 clones, around 90% of them seen only once. The input for sequencing was CD4+ or CD8+ T cells sorted from blood, taken in a trial of the OX40 agonist ivuxolimab. The receptors shown here come from an adult with an advanced solid tumor such as melanoma, head and neck, liver or kidney cancer.

The chain has TRBV10-2 and TRBJ1-1; the match to TRBD1 covers 10 bases. This CDR3 is 16 amino acids long. Germline CDR1 and CDR2: WSHSY and SAAADI. V trimming: 4 bases; J trimming: 0 bases; junction bases outside the gene matches: 5. The CDR3: CASSVRDRGVNTEAFF. CDR3 sequence (DNA): TGCGCCAGCAGTGTCCGGGACAGGGGCGTGAACACTGAAGCTTTCTTT.

CDR3 residues: CASSFEGQGYEQYF. Written as DNA, the CDR3 is TGTGCCAGCAGTTTTGAGGGACAGGGTTACGAGCAGTACTTC. This chain connects TRBV28 to TRBJ2-7, with 9 bases lining up with TRBD1. Trimming removed 3 bases from V and 4 bases from J; junction bases left unmatched: 4. There are 14 residues in the CDR3. Germline values: CDR1 MDHEN, CDR2 SYDVKM.

This sequence joins TRBV18 and TRBJ2-1, with D tentatively TRBD2 (6 bases). Per germline, CDR1 KGHSH and CDR2 LQKENI. The CDR3 contains 14 residues. Trimming removed 3 bases at V and 8 bases at J, with 14 bases between. CDR3 coding DNA: TGTGCCAGCTCACCGTCAATTCCGGGAGATGAGCAGTTCTTC. Its protein product is CASSPSIPGDEQFF.

This CDR3 reads CASSGGLIMNEQFF. The CDR3 DNA is TGTGCCAGCAGCGGGGGACTGATCATGAATGAGCAGTTCTTC. The rearrangement uses TRBV9 and TRBJ2-1; TRBD2 might be the D (6 bases). The V end lost 3 bases, the J end lost 7 bases, and 14 bases lay between the germline ends. The CDR3 is 14 residues long. The V gene's germline CDR1 is SGDLS and CDR2 YYNGEE.

The CDR3 protein is CASSLNGYEQYF. Here the CDR3 DNA reads TGTGCCAGCAGCTTGAACGGCTACGAGCAGTACTTC. The rearrangement links TRBV5-4 to TRBJ2-7; D not resolved. V was clipped by 1 base and J by 3 bases, with 5 bases between them. The CDR3 loop spans 12 amino acids. Germline values: CDR1 SGHNT, CDR2 YYREEE (reference sequence).

The chain couples TRBV5-4 to TRBJ1-2, with D perhaps TRBD1 (5 bases). This CDR3 region has 15 residues. Trimming pared 1 base from V and 6 bases from J, leaving 16 bases between. The germline V gene encodes CDR1 SGHNT and CDR2 YYREEE (reference sequence). CDR3 nucleotides: TGTGCCAGCAGCTTGATTGGCAGGGCCAACGATGGCTACACCTTC. Its protein is CASSLIGRANDGYTF.

This chain uses TRBV2 with TRBJ2-3, with D tentatively TRBD1 (5 bases). Germline V CDR1 and CDR2: SNHLY, FYNNEI. V was trimmed by 1 base and J by 5 bases, leaving 10 bases between them. The CDR3 runs 14 residues. CDR3 bases: TGTGCCAGCAGTGAAGAACAGGTTGGAGATACGCAGTATTTT. Residues: CASSEEQVGDTQYF.

The chain carries TRBV9 and TRBJ2-3, with D possibly TRBD1 on 6 matching bases. The length of the CDR3 is 11 residues. V was trimmed by 2 bases and J by 11 bases, leaving 9 bases between them. Germline CDR1 reads SGDLS; CDR2 reads YYNGEE. CDR3 bases: TGTGCCAGCAGCGTGACAGGAAGGCAGTATTTT. Translating gives CASSVTGRQYF.

DNA of the CDR3: TGTGCCAGCAGCTTCCCGATCGACAGGGGGTTTGAAGAGACCCAGTACTTC. Protein: CASSFPIDRGFEETQYF. This chain connects TRBV7-2 to TRBJ2-5; 9 positions match TRBD1. J was trimmed by 3 bases and V by 3 bases; bases with no gene match: 11. Germline V gene data show CDR1 as SGHTA and CDR2 as FQGNSA. The CDR3 length is 17 residues.

This sequence joins TRBV10-2 and TRBJ2-7, with 10 nucleotides matching TRBD2. This CDR3 is built from 16 residues. Germline V gene sequence: CDR1 WSHSY, CDR2 SAAADI. V shed 2 bases, J shed 3 bases, and the junction held 7 bases outside the gene matches. CDR3 protein: CASSERASGGFYEQYV. The DNA of the CDR3 is TGCGCCAGCAGTGAGCGGGCTAGCGGGGGCTTCTACGAGCAGTACGTC.

The gene calls are TRBV7-9 and TRBJ2-7, with TRBD1 matching 9 bases. The CDR3 sequence is 15 residues long. The germline CDR1 and CDR2 sequences are SEHNR and FQNEAQ (reference sequence). V trimming: 4 bases; J trimming: 3 bases; junction bases outside the gene matches: 7. The CDR3: CASSSTGQGIYEQYF. Here the CDR3 DNA reads TGTGCCAGCAGCTCAACGGGACAGGGCATCTACGAGCAGTACTTC. The whole variable domain, remainder taken from reference TRBV7-9 and TRBJ2-7, is DTGVSQNPRHKITKRGQNVTFRCDPISEHNRLYWYRQTLGQGPEFLTYFQNEAQLEKSRLLSDRFSAERPKGSFSTLEIQRTEQGDSAMYLCASSSTGQGIYEQYFGPGTRLTVT.

This clone has just one count. The rearrangement links TRBV19 to TRBJ1-2, with TRBD1 matching 7 bases. Per germline, CDR1 LNHDA and CDR2 SQIVND (reference sequence). The V gene end was trimmed by 6 bases and the J gene end by 5 bases; junction bases not matched to a gene: 3. This CDR3 has 12 amino acids. The CDR3 nucleotides are TGTGCCAGTAGCTCGACAGGGTATGGCTACACCTTC. Encoded protein: CASSSTGYGYTF.

The V gene is TRBV9, the J gene TRBJ1-1; 9 nucleotides align to TRBD1. Trimming took 3 bases from V and 3 from J; bases not matched to a gene: 6. The germline CDR1 and CDR2 sequences are SGDLS and YYNGEE. The CDR3 covers 15 residues. CDR3 loop: CASSGWTGVDTEAFF. CDR3 bases: TGTGCCAGCAGCGGGTGGACAGGGGTCGACACTGAAGCTTTCTTT.

The V and J genes are TRBV29-1 and TRBJ2-1, with 10 nucleotides matching TRBD2. J lost 8 bases, V lost 6 bases, and 10 bases had no gene match. In germline, CDR1 is SQVTM, CDR2 ANQGSEA. The CDR3 sequence is 14 residues long. This chain's CDR3 is CSVASGGPDDEQFF. The CDR3 region has the DNA TGCAGCGTCGCTAGCGGGGGTCCTGATGATGAGCAGTTCTTC.

The chain couples TRBV10-3 to TRBJ1-3; D is unresolved. Trimming shortened V by 3 bases and J by 0 bases, and 6 bases separated the two germline ends. The CDR3 has 14 residues. Germline-derived CDR1 and CDR2 are ENHRY and SYGVKD. The CDR3 sequence: CAISDSSSGNTIYF. DNA for the CDR3: TGTGCCATCAGTGACTCGAGCTCTGGAAACACCATATATTTT.

The chain has TRBV19 and TRBJ2-1; 7 bases line up with TRBD2. Germline CDR1 reads LNHDA; CDR2 reads SQIVND (reference sequence). The CDR3 runs to 13 residues. Unmatched junction bases numbered 5, after V lost 5 bases and J lost 7 bases. CDR3 nucleotides: TGTGCCAGTAGTGTCGGACTAGGAAATGAGCAGTTCTTC. This codes for CASSVGLGNEQFF.

The rearrangement uses TRBV19 and TRBJ1-1, with D maybe TRBD1 (6 bases). The germline gives CDR1 LNHDA, CDR2 SQIVND (reference sequence). Trimming cost V 3 bases and J 5 bases, with 10 bases left between them. The CDR3 totals 13 residues. This chain's CDR3 is CASSIKTGTEAFF. The CDR3 DNA reads as TGTGCCAGTAGTATCAAGACAGGAACTGAAGCTTTCTTT. The full variable domain, in which reference TRBV19 and TRBJ1-1 provide the parts outside the CDR3, is DGGITQSPKYLFRKEGQNVTLSCEQNLNHDAMYWYRQDPGQGLRLIYYSQIVNDFQKGDIAEGYSVSREKKESFPLTVTSAQKNPTAFYLCASSIKTGTEAFFGQGTRLTVV.

The chain carries TRBV6-1 and TRBJ2-7; D is undetermined. V lost 6 bases to trimming and J lost 1 base, with 10 bases between them. The CDR3 has 13 residues. Per the germline V gene, CDR1 is MNHNS and CDR2 is SASEGT. The CDR3 DNA sequence: TGTGCCAGCAGACCAGAAAATTCCTACGAGCAGTACTTC. Its protein product is CASRPENSYEQYF.

The rearrangement uses TRBV6-1 and TRBJ1-1; no definite D call. This CDR3 contains 10 residues. V lost 10 bases, J lost 4 bases, and 7 bases lay in between. CDR1 is MNHNS and CDR2 is SASEGT in the germline V gene. CDR3 bases: TGTGCCATCCGCGGCACTGAAGCTTTCTTT. Amino acids: CAIRGTEAFF.

This rearrangement joins TRBV9 to TRBJ2-7; 9 nucleotides align to TRBD2. Germline values: CDR1 SGDLS, CDR2 YYNGEE. The CDR3 loop spans 14 amino acids. With 3 bases clipped from V and 5 bases from J, the junction kept 6 bases outside the gene matches. The CDR3 nucleotides read TGTGCCAGCAGCGATAGCGGGAGAAGCAACGAGCAGTACTTC. This encodes CASSDSGRSNEQYF.

In nucleotides, the CDR3 is TGTGCCAGCATAGGGACAGCGAACACCGGGGAGCTGTTTTTT. This translates into CASIGTANTGELFF. This sequence joins TRBV2 and TRBJ2-2; TRBD1 aligns across 7 bases. V shed 7 bases and J 0 bases; nucleotides not matched to a gene: 2. Looked up from germline, CDR1 is SNHLY and CDR2 is FYNNEI. The CDR3 sequence is 14 residues long.

The chain is built from TRBV4-1 and TRBJ2-1; D might be TRBD2 (6 bases). The germline V gene encodes CDR1 MGHRA and CDR2 YSYEKL. The CDR3 covers 12 residues. The CDR3 sequence: CATRLGTGEQFF. The DNA of the CDR3 is TGCGCGACCCGACTAGGAACGGGTGAGCAGTTCTTC.

The chain is built from TRBV7-9 and TRBJ1-4; D gene unclear. V lost 1 base and J lost 7, with 4 bases in between. The CDR3 totals 12 residues. The germline gives CDR1 SEHNR, CDR2 FQNEAQ (reference sequence). CDR3 protein: CASSLGGEKLFF. CDR3 nucleotides: TGTGCCAGCAGCTTAGGTGGTGAAAAACTGTTTTTT.